The present entry profiles one TCR beta chain with its context. The data are from a study of shared T cell receptors in the human thymus. Produced via immunoSEQ multiplex PCR; TCRdb's table is partial and in-frame only. The repertoire includes 700,000 or so clones, around 85% of them detected once, and about 0.0098% sits in the top ten. CDR3 length equals 16 residues. V gave up 2 bases and J gave up 2 bases; unmatched junction bases: 6. From germline, CDR1 is SNHLY and CDR2 FYNNEI. The sample was also linked to a second study, of human thymus T cells. From that study: Donation came from healthy Finnish infants having corrective surgery for congenital heart defects. From resections taken during corrective heart surgery, the thymus tissue was obtained. The related literature has documented a marked overlap of thymic repertoires among unrelated individuals.

This chain joins TRBV2 and TRBJ1-3, with 7 bases identical to TRBD1. The sequence came from a girl under two years old with a congenital heart defect. The sample was thymocytes. CDR3 nucleotide sequence: TGTGCCAGCAGTGAAATGGGCAGGGGGGCTGGAAACACCATATATTTT. Protein sequence: CASSEMGRGAGNTIYF.